The clone carrying this T cell receptor (beta chain) was counted only a few times. Antigen unknown. This sample stems from a study of cytomegalovirus exposure and HLA in healthy donors. The repertoire was sequenced with immunoSEQ multiplex PCR; TCRdb's copy has only in-frame clones and lacks some. The table shows under 200,000 clones, with roughly 77% occurring only once. This CDR3 is built from 16 residues. After removal of 10 bases from V and 3 bases from J, the junction contained 16 bases not matched to a gene. Germline V gives CDR1 SGHVS, CDR2 FQNEAQ. Study-wide results and limits: Whilst most TCR sequences proved rare, a subset of public TCRs occurred across many donors. Confirmation in vitro established that three CMV-associated chains were specific for CMV antigens.

The chain combines TRBV7-8 with TRBJ1-1; 8 bases are a match to TRBD1. The TCR comes from a woman aged 25 to 39 in good health and CMV-seronegative. Sequenced input: PBMCs. In nucleotides, the CDR3 is TGTGCCACCAGGCGAGGACAGGGCAGTTTAGACACTGAAGCTTTCTTT. Translating it yields CATRRGQGSLDTEAFF.